A single sample is the source of the 22 T cell receptor beta chains below, sequenced in a study of PD-1 blockade in classical Hodgkin lymphoma. Data came from immunoSEQ multiplex PCR; TCRdb stores just in-frame clones and leaves some out. The data contain tens of thousands of clones, roughly nine tenths of them singletons. Time point denoted: newly diagnosed, previously untreated cHL patient sample. The sequencing sample was made of peripheral blood mononuclear cells (PBMCs). Receptor source: a human donor with classical Hodgkin lymphoma.

V and J are TRBV29-1 and TRBJ2-5, with a tentative D call TRBD1 (6 bases). CDR1 and CDR2 (germline): SQVTM, ANQGSEA. V was trimmed by 1 base and J by 2 bases, leaving 8 bases between them. The CDR3 runs to 13 residues. Here the CDR3 reads CSVEGQGQETQYF. The CDR3 DNA follows: TGCAGCGTTGAAGGGCAGGGGCAAGAGACCCAGTACTTC.

This chain joins TRBV2 and TRBJ1-2; 7 bases fit TRBD1. There are 12 residues in the CDR3. Germline assignment: CDR1 SNHLY and CDR2 FYNNEI. V gave up 4 bases and J gave up 7 bases; unmatched junction bases: 3. The CDR3 sequence is CASSGQGLGYTF. As DNA, the CDR3 is TGTGCCAGCAGTGGACAGGGTCTTGGCTACACCTTC. The variable domain in full, with the rest retrieved from reference TRBV2 and TRBJ1-2, is EPEVTQTPSHQVTQMGQEVILRCVPISNHLYFYWYRQILGQKVEFLVSFYNNEISEKSEIFDDQFSVERPDGSNFTLKIRSTKLEDSAMYFCASSGQGLGYTFGSGTRLTVV.

This sequence joins TRBV5-1 and TRBJ2-1, with TRBD1 identical over 7 bases. The CDR3 is made up of 17 amino acids. Germline values: CDR1 SGHRS, CDR2 YFSETQ. V shed 4 bases and J 0 bases; nucleotides not matched to a gene: 10. This chain's CDR3 is CASSVALDRASYNEQFF. In DNA, the CDR3 is TGCGCCAGCAGCGTAGCCCTCGACAGGGCCTCCTACAATGAGCAGTTCTTC. The full variable domain, completed using reference TRBV5-1 and TRBJ2-1, is KAGVTQTPRYLIKTRGQQVTLSCSPISGHRSVSWYQQTPGQGLQFLFEYFSETQRNKGNFPGRFSGRQFSNSRSEMNVSTLELGDSALYLCASSVALDRASYNEQFFGPGTRLTVL.

The V and J genes are TRBV30 and TRBJ2-5; no reliable D call. This CDR3 is 12 amino acids long. Germline V CDR1 and CDR2: GTSNPN, SVGIG (reference sequence). With 2 bases removed from V and 5 bases from J, the gap between germline ends came to 9 bases. The CDR3 loop reads CAWSFRPETQYF. In nucleotides, the CDR3 is TGTGCCTGGAGTTTTCGACCCGAGACCCAGTACTTC.

The chain couples TRBV5-5 to TRBJ2-3; D is undetermined. V lost 2 bases and J 4 bases, leaving 8 bases between the germline ends. This CDR3 is 13 amino acids long. Germline V CDR1 and CDR2: SGHKS, YYEKEE (reference sequence). The CDR3 DNA sequence: TGTGCCAGCAGCTTCGGACCGGCAGATACGCAGTATTTT. It specifies CASSFGPADTQYF.

The chain combines TRBV28 with TRBJ2-7, with D perhaps TRBD2 (6 bases). V lost 6 bases and J lost 6, with 12 bases in between. The V gene's germline CDR1 is MDHEN and CDR2 SYDVKM. The CDR3 runs 12 residues. The DNA for the CDR3 is TGTGCCAGCAGCAATCTAGCGTTCGAGCAGTACTTC. Encoded protein: CASSNLAFEQYF.

The chain has TRBV30 and TRBJ2-2, with D possibly being TRBD2 (6 bases). Trimming took off 0 bases at V and 3 bases at J, with 17 bases between the two ends. CDR3 length equals 17 residues. CDR1 is GTSNPN and CDR2 is SVGIG in the germline V gene (reference sequence). CDR3 protein: CAWSVLVAGGDTGELFF. The CDR3 coding sequence is TGTGCCTGGAGTGTACTGGTTGCAGGAGGGGACACCGGGGAGCTGTTTTTT.

The chain is built from TRBV11-2 and TRBJ2-1; the D is unclear. Germline V gives CDR1 SGHAT, CDR2 FQNNGV. Trimming left V 5 bases short and J 9 bases short, with 14 bases between. There are 13 residues in the CDR3. The CDR3 DNA follows: TGTGCCAGCAGCCGCCCGCAACGGAGTGAGCAGTTCTTC. Translating gives CASSRPQRSEQFF.

The rearrangement joins TRBV5-1 to TRBJ1-4; weak D call: TRBD1 (6 bases). Germline loops: CDR1 SGHRS, CDR2 YFSETQ. The CDR3 sequence is 14 residues long. V was clipped by 6 bases and J by 3 bases, with 12 bases between them. The CDR3 protein is CASTSGAPNEKLFF. CDR3 in DNA: TGCGCCAGCACCTCAGGGGCCCCTAATGAAAAACTGTTTTTT.

The chain is built from TRBV7-2 and TRBJ2-7; a weak D match, TRBD2 (6 bases). This CDR3 is 15 amino acids long. From germline, CDR1 is SGHTA and CDR2 FQGNSA. V gave up 5 bases and J gave up 4 bases, with 18 bases separating them. The CDR3 DNA reads as TGTGCCAGCAGCACGAGTGGAGGGGCGGTATACGAGCAGTACTTC. Its translation is CASSTSGGAVYEQYF.

The chain recombines TRBV11-2 with TRBJ1-5, with D possibly being TRBD1 (5 bases). CDR3 length: 14 amino acids. Trimming left V 3 bases short and J 7 bases short, with 13 bases between. The V gene's germline CDR1 is SGHAT and CDR2 FQNNGV. Here the CDR3 reads CASSLSAGNQPQHF. CDR3 DNA: TGTGCCAGCAGCTTGAGTGCAGGGAACCAGCCCCAGCATTTT.

V and J are TRBV7-2 and TRBJ2-7; 12 bases line up with TRBD2. Germline loops: CDR1 SGHTA, CDR2 FQGNSA. The V gene end was trimmed by 4 bases and the J gene end by 6 bases; junction bases not matched to a gene: 13. The CDR3 is made up of 17 amino acids. In DNA form, the CDR3 reads TGTGCCAGCAGCTCCCCTAGCGGGAGGGCTCCAGCCGGCGAGCAGTACTTC. Its translation is CASSSPSGRAPAGEQYF.

The CDR3 coding sequence is TGTGCCAGCGGAACAGGGGCCAAAAACATTCAGTACTTC. This translates into CASGTGAKNIQYF. V and J are TRBV28 and TRBJ2-4, with D perhaps matching TRBD1 (6 bases). Trimming pared 8 bases from V and 1 base from J, leaving 9 bases between. The germline V gene encodes CDR1 MDHEN and CDR2 SYDVKM. The CDR3 extends over 13 amino acids.

This chain links TRBV7-9 with TRBJ2-6; 11 nucleotides line up with TRBD2. The CDR3 extends over 17 amino acids. Germline assignment: CDR1 SEHNR and CDR2 FQNEAQ (reference sequence). Trimming took 5 bases from V and 2 from J; bases not matched to a gene: 5. The CDR3 here is CASSPRLAGTGANVLTF. The CDR3 DNA sequence: TGTGCCAGCAGCCCGAGACTAGCGGGAACTGGGGCCAACGTCCTGACTTTC.

The chain has TRBV6-5 and TRBJ2-1; tentatively, D is TRBD2 (6 bases). The CDR3 has 14 residues. Germline CDR1 and CDR2: MNHEY and SVGAGI. Between the trimmed V and J ends, which lost 6 bases and 0 bases, there was a span of 9 bases. In DNA, the CDR3 is TGTGCCAGCAGCCAGGGACTCTCCTACAATGAGCAGTTCTTC. Translating gives CASSQGLSYNEQFF.

This chain connects TRBV5-1 to TRBJ2-3; D is uncertain. This CDR3 has 16 amino acids. Germline V gene sequence: CDR1 SGHRS, CDR2 YFSETQ. The V end was cut by 0 bases, the J end by 2 bases, with 13 bases between. CDR3 sequence (DNA): TGCGCCAGCAGCTTGGTCCGGGCAGTATCCACAGATACGCAGTATTTT. Encoded protein: CASSLVRAVSTDTQYF.

As for this clone: The same CDR3 also results from other DNA sequences found in this sample. The chain has TRBV6-5 and TRBJ2-7, with D uncertain. The V gene's germline CDR1 is MNHEY and CDR2 SVGAGI. The CDR3 covers 13 residues. With 0 bases removed from V and 4 bases from J, the gap between germline ends came to 7 bases. The CDR3 DNA reads TGTGCCAGCAGTTACTCGAAAGGGTACGAGCAGTACTTC. This encodes CASSYSKGYEQYF.

The table lists this clone with a few counts. The V call is TRBV2, the J call TRBJ2-1; 15 nucleotides agree with TRBD2. The V gene end was trimmed by 5 bases and the J gene end by 8 bases; junction bases not matched to a gene: 10. Germline loops: CDR1 SNHLY, CDR2 FYNNEI. The CDR3 runs to 17 residues. CDR3 nucleotide sequence: TGTGCCAGCAGTCTTCGGACTAGCGGGAGGGCCTATGATGAGCAGTTCTTC. Encoded protein: CASSLRTSGRAYDEQFF.

The chain combines TRBV5-1 with TRBJ2-7, with D tentatively TRBD1 or TRBD2 (5 bases each). The CDR3 sequence is 16 residues long. Germline V gene data show CDR1 as SGHRS and CDR2 as YFSETQ. V lost 3 bases and J 2 bases, leaving 18 bases between the germline ends. CDR3 amino acids: CASSSSRGAGTYEQYF. The CDR3 DNA reads as TGCGCCAGCAGCTCCTCCCGGGGCGCCGGGACCTACGAGCAGTACTTC.

The rearrangement uses TRBV28 and TRBJ2-1, with 8 bases lining up with TRBD2. The junction had 5 bases not matched to a gene; V was cut back by 8 bases and J by 2 bases. The CDR3 extends over 14 amino acids. Germline-derived CDR1 and CDR2 are MDHEN and SYDVKM. The CDR3 DNA reads TGTGCCAGCCAGAGCGGGGGAGCCTACAATGAGCAGTTCTTC. Encoded protein: CASQSGGAYNEQFF.

The rearrangement uses TRBV11-2 and TRBJ1-3, with unresolved D. There are 14 residues in the CDR3. Germline V lookup: CDR1 SGHAT, CDR2 FQNNGV. V was cut by 3 bases and J by 4 bases, with 10 bases left in between. This CDR3 reads CASSFLDSGNTIYF. The CDR3 bases are TGTGCCAGCAGCTTTTTAGATTCGGGAAACACCATATATTTT.

V gene TRBV28 combines with J gene TRBJ1-5; D gene unclear. The germline gives CDR1 MDHEN, CDR2 SYDVKM. V was clipped by 3 bases and J by 5 bases, with 17 bases between them. The CDR3 runs 16 residues. CDR3 in DNA: TGTGCCAGCAGTTTGTTAGGCCGGGCTCGGGATCAGCCCCAGCATTTT. Translating it yields CASSLLGRARDQPQHF.